Here is one TCR beta chain with its context. As for time point: pretreatment peripheral blood. The sample comes from a study of PD-L1 blockade in urothelial cancer. Study-level information: Of 28 to 35 patients, approximately 23 were males with bladder-origin urothelial cancer. Median blood clonality was approximately 0.08, with around 77,000 unique TCRs.

Libraries were prepared by immunoSEQ multiplex PCR; TCRdb keeps only in-frame clonotypes and omits some of them. The sample records tens of thousands of clones, around nine tenths being singletons. Germline V gene lookup returns CDR1 LNHDA and CDR2 SQIVND (reference sequence). The CDR3 sequence is 16 residues long. V lost 2 bases, J lost 6 bases, and 8 bases stayed unmatched. The sequencing here drew on PBMCs, taken around atezolizumab (anti-PD-L1) treatment. The sequence was obtained from an older woman with urothelial cancer. The chain joins TRBV19 to TRBJ2-7; TRBD1 agrees at 12 bases. The CDR3 protein is CASSINRDRGLPEQYF. The CDR3 coding sequence is TGTGCCAGTAGTATAAATCGGGACAGGGGGCTTCCCGAGCAGTACTTC.